The entry that follows covers one T cell receptor beta chain sequence. As yet, its antigen is unknown. Relative to the germline gene, one junction end is altered; a read error may explain this. PCR amplification relied on 60 Vbeta primers (plus 13 Jbeta primers). Study processing details: Approximately 11 million of tens of millions of unique TCR beta chains were shared, per a later count. The table came from immunoSEQ multiplex PCR; TCRdb's copy has only in-frame clones and leaves some out. Clonal size and the V and J genes are those of that table, whereas D and trimming came from the DNA. The sample includes approximately 120,000 clones, about two thirds of them seen just once. This specimen belongs to a study of cytomegalovirus exposure and HLA in healthy donors. Study-wide context: Earlier results showed some 120 million unique TCR beta sequences derived from about 179 million T cells. General study points: Later analysis found that TCR beta chains associated with HLA were more clonally expanded than other, equally common chains. In a later analysis, most CMV-associated TCR beta chains appeared HLA-restricted.

Germline values: CDR1 SGHRS, CDR2 YFSETQ. The length of the CDR3 is 13 residues. The receptor was isolated from a woman aged 70-85 years in good health and CMV-seropositive. Material: PBMCs. The rearrangement uses TRBV5-1 and TRBJ2-5; perhaps TRBD2 as D (6 bases). The CDR3 protein is CASSFITGSPKDF. CDR3 bases: TGCGCCAGCAGCTTCATAACCGGGAGCCCGAAGGACTTC.